Included here is one TCR beta chain sequence, with context. As yet, its antigen is unknown. V was shortened by 2 bases and J by 1 base, with 14 bases between the two germline ends. The CDR3 totals 16 residues. Germline values: CDR1 LGHNA, CDR2 YSLEER. This entry is derived from a study of T cell responses to AZD1222 COVID-19 vaccine. Study-level points and caveats: At 160-218 and 743-854, vaccine-associated CD4 TCRs were dominant, and they spanned spike. Clonal diversity may have been underestimated in mostly white British donors.

Measured with immunoSEQ multiplex PCR; TCRdb has only the in-frame clones, and not every one. The sample consists of 74,000 or so clones, about 85% of them appearing once. This TCR was recovered from an adult in good health. The rearrangement joins TRBV4-3 to TRBJ1-1; maybe TRBD1 (6 bases). This material consisted of peripheral blood, taken on day 0 of AZD1222 vaccination. The CDR3 DNA reads TGCGCCAGCAGCCAAACGGGGGCGGGTGGGAACACTGAAGCTTTCTTT. Translated, it gives CASSQTGAGGNTEAFF.